A single sample is the source of the 18 T cell receptor beta chains below, sequenced in a study of T cell repertoires in ileal Crohn's disease. Profiled with immunoSEQ multiplex PCR; TCRdb holds only in-frame clones, not every one. The table has over 3,500 clones, 76% seen once; the top ten hold approximately 15%. The sample consisted of ileal tissue. Every receptor here comes from an adult with Crohn's disease.

This clone was counted between two and nine times. The rearrangement joins TRBV28 to TRBJ1-2; TRBD1 is a possible D gene (5 bases). V lost 5 bases and J 4 bases, leaving 8 bases between the germline ends. Germline V gene lookup returns CDR1 MDHEN and CDR2 SYDVKM. The CDR3 has 12 residues. The CDR3 loop reads CASSRGLYGYTF. The CDR3 nucleotides are TGTGCCAGCAGTAGGGGTCTCTATGGCTACACCTTC.

This clone counts as large. The V gene is TRBV6-5, the J gene TRBJ1-2; D possibly corresponds to TRBD1 (5 bases). The CDR3 is 14 amino acids. Germline V gene sequence: CDR1 MNHEY, CDR2 SVGAGI. Trimming took off 2 bases at V and 4 bases at J, with 11 bases between the two ends. The CDR3 DNA sequence: TGTGCCAGCAGTTACGCGGGCGGGACCTATGGCTACACCTTC. Translating it yields CASSYAGGTYGYTF.

V and J are TRBV9 and TRBJ2-1, with D perhaps matching TRBD1 (5 bases). V lost 1 base, J lost 5 bases, and 13 bases lay in between. Germline V lookup: CDR1 SGDLS, CDR2 YYNGEE. This CDR3 comprises 15 residues. The CDR3, as DNA: TGTGCCAGCAGCGTACAGGGTAAGGGAAACAATGAGCAGTTCTTC. Amino acids: CASSVQGKGNNEQFF. Based on the CDR3 plus reference TRBV9 and TRBJ2-1, the full variable domain is DSGVTQTPKHLITATGQRVTLRCSPRSGDLSVYWYQQSLDQGLQFLIQYYNGEERAKGNILERFSAQQFPDLHSELNLSSLELGDSALYFCASSVQGKGNNEQFFGPGTRLTVL.

The chain carries TRBV9 and TRBJ2-2, with 9 bases that match TRBD2. J was trimmed by 5 bases and V by 0 bases; bases with no gene match: 5. Germline CDR1 SGDLS, CDR2 YYNGEE. CDR3 size: 16 residues. The CDR3 region is CASSVGAGGPTGELFF. In nucleotides, the CDR3 is TGTGCCAGCAGCGTAGGGGCGGGAGGGCCGACCGGGGAGCTGTTTTTT.

V is TRBV30 and J is TRBJ1-1; D may be TRBD1 (5 bases). V shed 2 bases and J shed 7 bases, with 14 bases lying between them. Germline V gene data show CDR1 as GTSNPN and CDR2 as SVGIG (reference sequence). CDR3 length: 13 amino acids. The CDR3 spells CAWSFGREVEAFF. The CDR3 DNA reads as TGTGCCTGGAGTTTCGGCAGGGAAGTTGAAGCTTTCTTT. The variable domain in full, with the rest retrieved from reference TRBV30 and TRBJ1-1, is SQTIHQWPATLVQPVGSPLSLECTVEGTSNPNLYWYRQAAGRGLQLLFYSVGIGQISSEVPQNLSASRPQDRQFILSSKKLLLSDSGFYLCAWSFGREVEAFFGQGTRLTVV.

The V and J genes are TRBV20-1 and TRBJ2-5; D might be TRBD1 (5 bases). The J call may be wrong; the DNA end is better matched by TRBJ2-7. The CDR3 is 11 amino acids. Germline V gene data show CDR1 as DFQATT and CDR2 as SNEGSKA (reference sequence). CDR3 loop: CSASPRGEQYF. CDR3 DNA sequence: TGCAGTGCTAGTCCAAGGGGCGAGCAGTACTTC.

The chain combines TRBV12-5 with TRBJ1-1, with no clear D. Trimming removed 2 bases at V and 1 base at J, with 11 bases between. The CDR3 is 15 amino acids. The germline CDR1 and CDR2 sequences are LGHNT and FRNRAP. The CDR3 sequence: CASGLNGDPNTEAFF. The CDR3, as DNA: TGTGCTAGTGGTTTGAACGGGGATCCGAACACTGAAGCTTTCTTT. The complete variable domain, with remaining parts taken from reference TRBV12-5 and TRBJ1-1, reads DARVTQTPRHKVTEMGQEVTMRCQPILGHNTVFWYRQTMMQGLELLAYFRNRAPLDDSGMPKDRFSAEMPDATLATLKIQPSEPRDSAVYFCASGLNGDPNTEAFFGQGTRLTVV.

The V gene is TRBV2, the J gene TRBJ2-7; TRBD2 aligns across 10 bases. The CDR3 is 19 amino acids. The trim removed 3 bases at V and 1 base at J, leaving 15 bases unmatched. Germline lookup yields CDR1 SNHLY and CDR2 FYNNEI. The CDR3 protein is CASSDGHRASGGGSYEQYF. The CDR3 bases are TGTGCCAGCAGTGACGGGCATAGAGCCAGCGGGGGGGGTTCCTACGAGCAGTACTTC. Variable domain in full (rest from reference TRBV2 and TRBJ2-7): EPEVTQTPSHQVTQMGQEVILRCVPISNHLYFYWYRQILGQKVEFLVSFYNNEISEKSEIFDDQFSVERPDGSNFTLKIRSTKLEDSAMYFCASSDGHRASGGGSYEQYFGPGTRLTVT.

The table lists this clone with a few counts. This chain connects TRBV5-1 to TRBJ2-3, with TRBD2 identical over 13 bases. Germline CDR1 SGHRS, CDR2 YFSETQ. The trim removed 5 bases at V and 5 bases at J, leaving 8 bases unmatched. The CDR3 contains 16 residues. CDR3 amino acids: CASRYGLAGEIDTQYF. The CDR3 nucleotides are TGCGCCAGCAGGTATGGACTAGCGGGAGAAATAGATACGCAGTATTTT.

The rearrangement uses TRBV5-4 and TRBJ2-3; 10 bases match TRBD1. CDR3 length: 15 amino acids. Trimming cost V 4 bases and J 4 bases; bases outside gene matches: 6. CDR1 and CDR2 from the germline V gene are SGHNT and YYREEE (reference sequence). CDR3 sequence reads: CASSPMTGGPDTQYF. Here the CDR3 DNA reads TGTGCCAGCAGCCCAATGACAGGGGGCCCAGATACGCAGTATTTT.

This clone was seen once. V and J are TRBV5-1 and TRBJ2-5; D is uncertain. Germline values: CDR1 SGHRS, CDR2 YFSETQ. Trimming shortened V by 5 bases and J by 5 bases, and 10 bases separated the two germline ends. The CDR3 sequence is 12 residues long. The CDR3 DNA sequence: TGCGCCAGCAGTCGTAATCAGGAGACCCAGTACTTC. Amino acids: CASSRNQETQYF.

A single count supports this clone. The chain links TRBV19 to TRBJ2-1, with 10 bases matching TRBD2. The CDR3 contains 15 residues. After removal of 4 bases from V and 9 bases from J, the junction contained 9 bases not matched to a gene. Germline lookup yields CDR1 LNHDA and CDR2 SQIVND (reference sequence). The CDR3 protein is CASSSQAGGVGEQFF. DNA for the CDR3: TGTGCCAGTAGTAGTCAAGCGGGGGGGGTGGGTGAGCAGTTCTTC.

The chain joins TRBV5-1 to TRBJ1-5; tentative D call: TRBD1 (5 bases). The germline V gene encodes CDR1 SGHRS and CDR2 YFSETQ. Trimming removed 0 bases from V and 6 bases from J, with 10 bases in between. CDR3 length: 14 amino acids. The CDR3 DNA follows: TGCGCCAGCAGCTTGGGGGGTCAGGGTCAGCCCCAGCATTTT. Its protein is CASSLGGQGQPQHF. Full variable domain (remainder filled in from reference TRBV5-1 and TRBJ1-5): KAGVTQTPRYLIKTRGQQVTLSCSPISGHRSVSWYQQTPGQGLQFLFEYFSETQRNKGNFPGRFSGRQFSNSRSEMNVSTLELGDSALYLCASSLGGQGQPQHFGDGTRLSIL.

The rearrangement uses TRBV27 and TRBJ2-5; possible D gene TRBD1, 6 bases. The assigned J gene may be wrong: the sequence end matches TRBJ2-7 better. Germline CDR1 reads MNHEY; CDR2 reads SMNVEV (reference sequence). This CDR3 region has 16 residues. CDR3 loop: CASSSPMTGSSYEQYF. DNA of the CDR3: TGTGCCAGCAGTTCACCTATGACAGGAAGCTCCTACGAGCAGTACTTC.

This sequence joins TRBV6-1 and TRBJ1-4, with a tentative D call TRBD1 (6 bases). Per the germline V gene, CDR1 is MNHNS and CDR2 is SASEGT. The CDR3 loop spans 13 amino acids. V lost 4 bases and J 6 bases, leaving 9 bases between the germline ends. The CDR3 nucleotides are TGTGCCAGCAGTGGACACAGGGATGAAAAACTGTTTTTT. It specifies CASSGHRDEKLFF.

The gene calls are TRBV30 and TRBJ1-2; 11 nucleotides agree with TRBD1. V shed 3 bases and J 7 bases; nucleotides not matched to a gene: 1. Per germline, CDR1 GTSNPN and CDR2 SVGIG (reference sequence). The CDR3 is made up of 12 amino acids. In DNA, the CDR3 is TGTGCCTGGAGGGGGACAGGGGGTGGCTACACCTTC. Its protein is CAWRGTGGGYTF.

The rearrangement links TRBV4-3 to TRBJ2-7; TRBD2 matches at 7 bases. After removal of 0 bases from V and 5 bases from J, the junction contained 16 bases not matched to a gene. The CDR3 covers 18 residues. Per germline, CDR1 LGHNA and CDR2 YSLEER. CDR3 nucleotides: TGCGCCAGCAGCCAAGATCCCTCGGGCGGGAGTCCTACTAACGAGCAGTACTTC. Residues: CASSQDPSGGSPTNEQYF.

The chain has TRBV4-3 and TRBJ2-1; D may be TRBD2 (6 bases). The V gene lost 4 bases and the J gene lost 7 bases, with 14 bases spanning the gap. The CDR3 contains 14 residues. The V gene's germline CDR1 is LGHNA and CDR2 YSLEER. The CDR3: CASSRRRAGNEQFF. CDR3 nucleotides: TGCGCCAGCAGCCGCCGTCGGGCGGGGAATGAGCAGTTCTTC.